The 3 T cell receptor beta chains below all came from one sample that was sequenced in a study of T-cell memory formation after mild COVID-19. TCRdb analysed the 5' RACE reads with MiXCR anew, one entry per CDR3 protein. The sample records approximately 150,000 distinct CDR3 sequences, approximately 15% being singletons. Sequencing input: PBMCs or a T cell subset sorted from them (not recorded which). The receptor set was obtained from an adult woman who had mild COVID-19 (a few samples of this study predate the infection). Cell type and time point are not known.

J is TRBJ2-1 and V is TRBV12-3 or TRBV12-4; TRBD2 aligns across 14 bases. Germline trimming cut 5 bases from V and 4 bases from J; bases unmatched to any gene: 4. The CDR3 is 16 residues long. The CDR3 DNA reads TGTGCCAGCAGTCCGGGACTAGCGGGAGTGTACAATGAGCAGTTCTTC. This encodes CASSPGLAGVYNEQFF.

CDR3 coding DNA: TGTGCCAGCAGTTTGGGGGACTCATCTTTCTTC. Translated: CASSLGDSSFF. This chain connects TRBV12-3 or TRBV12-4 to TRBJ2-1; weak D call: TRBD2 (6 bases). The CDR3 totals 11 residues. V was pared by 3 bases and J by 16 bases, with 13 bases between.

This clonotype was detected only a few times. The chain carries TRBV10-1 and TRBJ2-7, with 11 bases lining up with TRBD2. CDR3 length: 21 residues. Germline CDR1 and CDR2: WNHNN and SYGVQD (reference sequence). The V gene end was trimmed by 3 bases and the J gene end by 1 base; junction bases not matched to a gene: 20. CDR3 loop: CASSDIGELAGEPRSSYEQYF. The CDR3 DNA reads TGCGCCAGCAGTGATATTGGGGAACTAGCGGGAGAGCCTAGGTCGTCCTACGAGCAGTACTTC.